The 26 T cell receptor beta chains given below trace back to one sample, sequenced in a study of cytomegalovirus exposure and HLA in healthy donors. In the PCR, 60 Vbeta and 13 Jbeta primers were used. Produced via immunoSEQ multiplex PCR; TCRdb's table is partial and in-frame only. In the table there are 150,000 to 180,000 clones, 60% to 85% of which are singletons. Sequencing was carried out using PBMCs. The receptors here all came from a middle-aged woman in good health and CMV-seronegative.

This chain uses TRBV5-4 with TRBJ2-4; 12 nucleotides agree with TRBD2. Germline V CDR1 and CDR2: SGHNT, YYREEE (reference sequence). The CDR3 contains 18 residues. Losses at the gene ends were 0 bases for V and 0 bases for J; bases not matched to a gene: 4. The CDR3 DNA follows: TGTGCCAGCAGCTTGGGGGCTAGCGGGAGGGGAGCCAAAAACATTCAGTACTTC. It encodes CASSLGASGRGAKNIQYF.

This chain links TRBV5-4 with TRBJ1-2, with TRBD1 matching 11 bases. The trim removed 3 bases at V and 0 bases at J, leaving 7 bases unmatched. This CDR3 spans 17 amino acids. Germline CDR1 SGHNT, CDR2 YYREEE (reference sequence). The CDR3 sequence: CASSSGTGGGPNYGYTF. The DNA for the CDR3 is TGTGCCAGCAGCTCCGGGACAGGGGGGGGCCCTAACTATGGCTACACCTTC.

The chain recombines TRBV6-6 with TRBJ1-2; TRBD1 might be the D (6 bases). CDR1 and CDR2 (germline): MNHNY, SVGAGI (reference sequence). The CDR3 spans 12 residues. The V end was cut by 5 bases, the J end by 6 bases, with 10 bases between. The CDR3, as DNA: TGTGCCAGCAGTACGGACAGAGATGGCTACACCTTC. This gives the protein CASSTDRDGYTF.

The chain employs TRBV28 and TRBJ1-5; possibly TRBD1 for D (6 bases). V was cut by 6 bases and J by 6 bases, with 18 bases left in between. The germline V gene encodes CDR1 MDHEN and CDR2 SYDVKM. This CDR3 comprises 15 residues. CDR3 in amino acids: CASSPQQGGSQPQHF. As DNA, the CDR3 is TGTGCCAGCAGCCCCCAACAGGGTGGGAGTCAGCCCCAGCATTTT.

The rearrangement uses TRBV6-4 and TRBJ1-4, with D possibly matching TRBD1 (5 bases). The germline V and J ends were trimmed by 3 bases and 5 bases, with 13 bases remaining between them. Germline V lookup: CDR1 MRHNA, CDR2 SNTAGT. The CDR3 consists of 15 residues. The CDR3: CASSDDRQKNEKLFF. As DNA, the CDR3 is TGTGCCAGCAGTGATGACAGACAGAAGAATGAAAAACTGTTTTTT.

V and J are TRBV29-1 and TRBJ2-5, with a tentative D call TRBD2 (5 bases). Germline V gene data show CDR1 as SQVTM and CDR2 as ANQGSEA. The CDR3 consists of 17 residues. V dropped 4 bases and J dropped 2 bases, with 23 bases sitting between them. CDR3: CSVAPQETNRGQETQYF. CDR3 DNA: TGCAGCGTTGCCCCCCAGGAGACTAACCGAGGGCAAGAGACCCAGTACTTC. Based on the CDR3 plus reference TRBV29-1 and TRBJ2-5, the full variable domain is SAVISQKPSRDICQRGTSLTIQCQVDSQVTMMFWYRQQPGQSLTLIATANQGSEATYESGFVIDKFPISRPNLTFSTLTVSNMSPEDSSIYLCSVAPQETNRGQETQYFGPGTRLLVL.

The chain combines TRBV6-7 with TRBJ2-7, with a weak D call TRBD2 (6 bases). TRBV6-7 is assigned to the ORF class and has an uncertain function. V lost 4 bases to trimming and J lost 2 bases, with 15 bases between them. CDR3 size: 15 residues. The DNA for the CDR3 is TGTGCCAGCAGTTTAAGAGCGGGCAGGGCCTACGAGCAGTACTTC. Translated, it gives CASSLRAGRAYEQYF.

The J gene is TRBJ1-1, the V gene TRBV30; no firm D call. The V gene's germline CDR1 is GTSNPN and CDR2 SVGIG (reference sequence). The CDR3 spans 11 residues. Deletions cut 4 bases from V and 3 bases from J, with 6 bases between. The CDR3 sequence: CAWTMDTEAFF. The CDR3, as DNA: TGTGCCTGGACTATGGACACTGAAGCTTTCTTT.

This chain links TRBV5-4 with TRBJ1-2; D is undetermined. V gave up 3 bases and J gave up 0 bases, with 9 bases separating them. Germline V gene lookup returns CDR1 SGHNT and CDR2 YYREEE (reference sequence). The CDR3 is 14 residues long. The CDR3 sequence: CASSSRKPNYGYTF. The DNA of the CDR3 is TGTGCCAGCAGCTCGCGGAAACCTAACTATGGCTACACCTTC.

CDR3 amino acids: CASSYPGQGTSNQPQHF. DNA for the CDR3: TGTGCCAGCAGCTATCCGGGACAGGGAACGAGCAATCAGCCCCAGCATTTT. The chain has TRBV28 and TRBJ1-5, with TRBD1 matching 9 bases. J gave up 1 base and V 6 bases, and 10 bases lay outside the gene matches. This CDR3 spans 17 amino acids. CDR1 and CDR2 from the germline V gene are MDHEN and SYDVKM.

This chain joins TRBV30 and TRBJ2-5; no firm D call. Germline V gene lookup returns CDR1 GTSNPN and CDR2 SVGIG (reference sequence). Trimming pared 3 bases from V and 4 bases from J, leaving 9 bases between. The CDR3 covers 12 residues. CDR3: CAWRRMGETQYF. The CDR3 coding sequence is TGTGCCTGGAGGCGGATGGGAGAGACCCAGTACTTC.

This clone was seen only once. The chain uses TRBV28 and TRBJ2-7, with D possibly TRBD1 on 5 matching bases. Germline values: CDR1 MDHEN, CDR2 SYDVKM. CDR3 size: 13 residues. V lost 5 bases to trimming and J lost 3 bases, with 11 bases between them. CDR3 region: CASSATAYYEQYF. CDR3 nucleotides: TGTGCCAGCAGTGCGACAGCCTACTACGAGCAGTACTTC.

The CDR3 here is CASSFSGSSYNEQFF. CDR3 DNA: TGTGCCAGCAGTTTTAGCGGGAGTTCCTACAATGAGCAGTTCTTC. This chain joins TRBV6-6 and TRBJ2-1; TRBD2 agrees at 9 bases. The germline gives CDR1 MNHNY, CDR2 SVGAGI (reference sequence). The CDR3 extends over 15 amino acids. Germline trimming cut 4 bases from V and 1 base from J; bases unmatched to any gene: 2.

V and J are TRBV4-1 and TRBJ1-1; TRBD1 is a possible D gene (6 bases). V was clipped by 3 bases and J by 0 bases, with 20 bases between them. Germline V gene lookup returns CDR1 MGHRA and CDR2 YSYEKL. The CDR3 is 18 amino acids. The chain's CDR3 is CASSQLLQGFTMNTEAFF. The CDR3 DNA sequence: TGCGCCAGCAGCCAGTTGTTACAGGGTTTTACGATGAACACTGAAGCTTTCTTT.

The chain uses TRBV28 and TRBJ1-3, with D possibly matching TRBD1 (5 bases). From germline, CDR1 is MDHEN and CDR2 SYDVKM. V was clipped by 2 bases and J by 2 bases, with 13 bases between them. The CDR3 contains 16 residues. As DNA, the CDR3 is TGTGCCAGCAGTTTAGGGGCGTCTGGGCCTGGAAACACCATATATTTT. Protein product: CASSLGASGPGNTIYF. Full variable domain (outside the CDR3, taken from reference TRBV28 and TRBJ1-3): DVKVTQSSRYLVKRTGEKVFLECVQDMDHENMFWYRQDPGLGLRLIYFSYDVKMKEKGDIPEGYSVSREKKERFSLILESASTNQTSMYLCASSLGASGPGNTIYFGEGSWLTVV.

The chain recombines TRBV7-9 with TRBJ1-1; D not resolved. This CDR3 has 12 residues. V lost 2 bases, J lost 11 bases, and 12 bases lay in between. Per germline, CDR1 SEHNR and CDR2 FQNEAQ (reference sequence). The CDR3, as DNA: TGTGCCAGCAGCTTATCCGAGGCGGGGGCTTTCTTT. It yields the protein CASSLSEAGAFF.

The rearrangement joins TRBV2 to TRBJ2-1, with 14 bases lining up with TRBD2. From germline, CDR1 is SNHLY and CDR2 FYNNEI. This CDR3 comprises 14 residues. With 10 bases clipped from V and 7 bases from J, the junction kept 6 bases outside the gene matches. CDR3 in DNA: TGTGCCACTGCGACTAGCGGGGGGGTGAATGAGCAGTTCTTC. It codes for CATATSGGVNEQFF.

This chain's CDR3 is CATEGTSGAGTGELFF. The CDR3, as DNA: TGTGCCACCGAAGGGACTAGCGGAGCGGGCACCGGGGAGCTGTTTTTT. This sequence joins TRBV19 and TRBJ2-2, with TRBD2 matching over 11 bases. The CDR3 extends over 16 amino acids. The trim removed 10 bases at V and 4 bases at J, leaving 11 bases unmatched. Germline V gives CDR1 LNHDA, CDR2 SQIVND (reference sequence).

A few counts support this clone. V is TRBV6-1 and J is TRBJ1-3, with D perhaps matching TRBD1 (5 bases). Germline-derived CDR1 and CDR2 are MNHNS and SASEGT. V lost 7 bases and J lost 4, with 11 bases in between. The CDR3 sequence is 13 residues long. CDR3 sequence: CASNQGGGNTIYF. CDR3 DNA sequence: TGTGCCAGCAACCAGGGCGGCGGAAACACCATATATTTT.

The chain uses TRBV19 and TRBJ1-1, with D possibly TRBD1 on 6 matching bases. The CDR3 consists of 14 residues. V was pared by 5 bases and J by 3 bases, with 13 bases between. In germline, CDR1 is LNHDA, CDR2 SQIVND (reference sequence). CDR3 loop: CASSSRGRDTEAFF. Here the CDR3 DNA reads TGTGCCAGTAGTTCCAGGGGTCGAGACACTGAAGCTTTCTTT. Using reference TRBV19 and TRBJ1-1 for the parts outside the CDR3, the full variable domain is DGGITQSPKYLFRKEGQNVTLSCEQNLNHDAMYWYRQDPGQGLRLIYYSQIVNDFQKGDIAEGYSVSREKKESFPLTVTSAQKNPTAFYLCASSSRGRDTEAFFGQGTRLTVV.

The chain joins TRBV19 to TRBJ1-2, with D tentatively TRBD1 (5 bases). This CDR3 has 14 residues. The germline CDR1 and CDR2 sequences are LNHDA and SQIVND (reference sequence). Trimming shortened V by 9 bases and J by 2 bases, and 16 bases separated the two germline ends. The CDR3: CASRTGTANYGYTF. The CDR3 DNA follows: TGTGCCAGCCGAACCGGGACTGCCAACTATGGCTACACCTTC.

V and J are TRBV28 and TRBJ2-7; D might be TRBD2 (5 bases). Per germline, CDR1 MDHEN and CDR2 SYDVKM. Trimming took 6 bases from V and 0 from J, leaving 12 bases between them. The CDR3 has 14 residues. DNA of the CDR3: TGTGCCAGCAGCCGCCGGCGGGCCTCCTACGAGCAGTACTTC. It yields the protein CASSRRRASYEQYF.

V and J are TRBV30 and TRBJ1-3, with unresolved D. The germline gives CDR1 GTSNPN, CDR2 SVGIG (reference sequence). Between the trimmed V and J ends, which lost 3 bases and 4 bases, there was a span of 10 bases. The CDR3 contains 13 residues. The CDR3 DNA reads TGTGCCTGGAGCGGAGTCGCCGGAAACACCATATATTTT. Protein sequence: CAWSGVAGNTIYF.

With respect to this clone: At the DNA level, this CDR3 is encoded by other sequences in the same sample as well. Here the CDR3 reads CASNLQGAGYGYTF. CDR3 DNA: TGTGCCAGCAATCTTCAGGGGGCCGGCTATGGCTACACCTTC. This chain uses TRBV28 with TRBJ1-2; 8 nucleotides match TRBD1. From germline, CDR1 is MDHEN and CDR2 SYDVKM. V gave up 7 bases and J gave up 4 bases; unmatched junction bases: 8. The CDR3 loop spans 14 amino acids.

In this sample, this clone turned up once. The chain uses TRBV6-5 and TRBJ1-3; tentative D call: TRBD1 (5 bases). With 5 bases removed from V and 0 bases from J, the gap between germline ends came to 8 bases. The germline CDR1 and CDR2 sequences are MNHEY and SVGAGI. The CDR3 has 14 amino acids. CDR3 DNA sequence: TGTGCCAGCAGTCCAGGGTTCTCTGGAAACACCATATATTTT. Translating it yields CASSPGFSGNTIYF.

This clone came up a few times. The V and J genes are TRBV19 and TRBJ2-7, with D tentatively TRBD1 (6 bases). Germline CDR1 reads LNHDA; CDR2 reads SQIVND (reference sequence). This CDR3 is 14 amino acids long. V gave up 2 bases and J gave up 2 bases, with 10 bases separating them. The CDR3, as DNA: TGTGCCAGTAGTATAAGACAGGCAACCTACGAGCAGTACTTC. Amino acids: CASSIRQATYEQYF.